This T cell receptor (beta chain) was profiled in a study of T-cell reconstitution after alpha-beta-depleted transplantation in children. General study points: Several hundred expanded graft clones reportedly were the source of alpha-beta T cells about two months after transplant. T-cell counts and diversity at one year following transplant were attributed mainly to newly produced T cells. Some patients' high day-60 TCRbeta diversity was attributed to recipient cells surviving conditioning.

The CDR3 contains 15 residues. Germline CDR1 is DFQATT and CDR2 is SNEGSKA (reference sequence). Trimming took off 3 bases at V and 0 bases at J, with 12 bases between the two ends. Ten or more counts support this clonotype. Its antigen is not known. For TCRbeta, the library was prepared with unique molecular identifiers. TCRdb itself ran the PCR reads through MiXCR, one entry per CDR3 protein. Among hundreds of thousands of distinct CDR3 sequences listed, around 15% were seen once. This chain links TRBV20-1 with TRBJ2-1; TRBD2 is a possible D gene (6 bases). Sequencing was performed on PBMCs, mostly from graft donor cells, taken 360 days after TCRalphabeta/CD19-depleted stem cell transplant. This receptor was obtained from a male patient under 10 years old who had a stem cell transplant for acute lymphoblastic leukemia, so the T cells may come from the graft donor. The CDR3 loop reads CSARDSGSSYNEQFF. In DNA, the CDR3 is TGCAGTGCTAGGGATAGCGGTAGCTCCTACAATGAGCAGTTCTTC.